The TCR beta chain described here comes from a study of CD8+CD57+ T cells in acquired aplastic anemia. The study, taken as a whole, reports: Roughly 30 CD8+ CDR3 sequences occurred in both the patients and the controls.

Template material for TCR beta VDJ and CDR3 profiling consisted of genomic DNA. TCRdb called the reads again in MiXCR, with one record for every CDR3 protein. This sample has approximately 250,000 distinct CDR3 sequences, with around 82% found just once. The trim removed 3 bases at V and 3 bases at J, leaving 6 bases unmatched. Germline values: CDR1 LNHNV, CDR2 YYDKDF (reference sequence). The CDR3 totals 15 residues. This clonotype was counted a single time. Its antigen is as yet unknown. Patients sequenced had flow cytometry evidence of CD8+CD57+ cell expansion. Source material: sorted CD4+, CD8+, or CD8+CD57+ T cells (not recorded which) from PBMCs. The TCR originated in a human donor with aplastic anemia. The chain employs TRBV15 and TRBJ2-7, with 9 bases fitting TRBD2. The CDR3 reads CATSSSPSGDYEQYF. The CDR3 bases are TGTGCCACCAGCAGCAGTCCTAGCGGGGACTACGAGCAGTACTTC.